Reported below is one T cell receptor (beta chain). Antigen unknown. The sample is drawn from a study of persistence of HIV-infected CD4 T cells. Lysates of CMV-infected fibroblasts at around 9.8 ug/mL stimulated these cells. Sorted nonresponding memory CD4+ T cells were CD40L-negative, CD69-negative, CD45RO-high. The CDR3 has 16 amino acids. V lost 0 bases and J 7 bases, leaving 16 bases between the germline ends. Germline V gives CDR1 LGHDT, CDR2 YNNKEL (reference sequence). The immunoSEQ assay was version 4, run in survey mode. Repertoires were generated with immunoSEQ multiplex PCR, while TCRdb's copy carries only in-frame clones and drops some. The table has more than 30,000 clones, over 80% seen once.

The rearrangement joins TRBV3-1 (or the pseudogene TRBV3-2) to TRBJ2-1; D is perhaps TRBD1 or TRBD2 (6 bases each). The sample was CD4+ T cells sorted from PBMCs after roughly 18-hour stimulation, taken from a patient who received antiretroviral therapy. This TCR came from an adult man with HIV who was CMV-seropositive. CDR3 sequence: CASSQDWERGRNEQFF. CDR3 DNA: TGTGCCAGCAGCCAAGATTGGGAAAGGGGGAGGAATGAGCAGTTCTTC.